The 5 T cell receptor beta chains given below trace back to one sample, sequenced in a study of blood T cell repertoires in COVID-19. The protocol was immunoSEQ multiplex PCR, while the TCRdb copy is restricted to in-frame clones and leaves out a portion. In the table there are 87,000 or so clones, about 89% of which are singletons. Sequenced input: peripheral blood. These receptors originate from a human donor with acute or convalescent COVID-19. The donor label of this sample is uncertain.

CDR3 sequence (DNA): TGTGCCACCAGTGAGACAGGGGTTTCCTACGAGCAGTACTTC. Its translation: CATSETGVSYEQYF. V usage is TRBV24-1 and J usage is TRBJ2-7, with 8 nucleotides matching TRBD1. The J segment lost 1 base and the V segment lost 4 bases, leaving 2 bases of the junction unmatched. The CDR3 has 14 amino acids. Germline assignment: CDR1 KGHDR and CDR2 SFDVKD.

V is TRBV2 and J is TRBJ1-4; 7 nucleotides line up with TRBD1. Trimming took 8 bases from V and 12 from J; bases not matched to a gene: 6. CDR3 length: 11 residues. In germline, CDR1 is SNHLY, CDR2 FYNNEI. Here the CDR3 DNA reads TGTGCCAGCCGGACAGGCGGAGAACTGTTTTTT. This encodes CASRTGGELFF.

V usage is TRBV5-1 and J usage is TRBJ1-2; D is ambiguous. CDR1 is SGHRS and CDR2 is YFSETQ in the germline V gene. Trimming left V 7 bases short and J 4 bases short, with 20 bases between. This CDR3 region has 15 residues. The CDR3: CASSPFLIGVYGYTF. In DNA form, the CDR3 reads TGCGCCAGCTCCCCCTTTTTAATCGGGGTCTATGGCTACACCTTC.

Here the CDR3 reads CATSRSSGSGAEKLFF. CDR3 nucleotide sequence: TGTGCCACCAGCAGGAGCTCAGGGTCGGGCGCTGAAAAACTGTTTTTT. The chain uses TRBV15 and TRBJ1-4, with D perhaps TRBD1 (5 bases). V was clipped by 3 bases and J by 7 bases, with 18 bases between them. Germline CDR1 reads LNHNV; CDR2 reads YYDKDF (reference sequence). This CDR3 has 16 amino acids. Using reference TRBV15 and TRBJ1-4 for the parts outside the CDR3, the full variable domain is DAMVIQNPRYQVTQFGKPVTLSCSQTLNHNVMYWYQQKSSQAPKLLFHYYDKDFNNEADTPDNFQSRRPNTSFCFLDIRSPGLGDTAMYLCATSRSSGSGAEKLFFGSGTQLSVL.

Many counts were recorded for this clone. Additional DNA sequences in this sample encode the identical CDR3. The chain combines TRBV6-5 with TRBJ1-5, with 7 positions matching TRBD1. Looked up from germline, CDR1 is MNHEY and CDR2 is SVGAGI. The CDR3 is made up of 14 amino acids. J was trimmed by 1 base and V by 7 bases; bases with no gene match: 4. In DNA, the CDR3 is TGTGCCAGCAACCCGACAGGGAGCAATCAGCCCCAGCATTTT. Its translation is CASNPTGSNQPQHF.